Listed below are T cell receptor beta chains from one sample, sequenced in a study of blood T cells in healthy people across ages. MiXCR was run by TCRdb on the 5' RACE reads, yielding one entry per CDR3 protein. Counted here are about 970,000 distinct CDR3 sequences, around 54% occurring once; the ten biggest clones make up roughly a fifth. The specimen sequenced was blood. The receptors were sampled from an older woman in good health. Each CDR3 is given with its conserved first and last residue. The order of the fields is V gene, D gene, clone size, J gene, CDR3 protein, CDR3 DNA. The D gene is left open where the match is weak. Size is stated for part of the rows, as once, few or many counts, or as a class when the clone is expanded.

V: TRBV6-1
D: NA
size: many
J: TRBJ2-5
CDR3: CASSTSGGKGRETQYF
DNA: TGTGCCAGCAGTACATCCGGGGGAAAGGGGAGAGAGACCCAGTACTTC

V: TRBV10-3
D: NA
size: NA
J: TRBJ1-2
CDR3: CATHVGQEGGYTF
DNA: TGTGCCACTCACGTCGGACAAGAAGGTGGCTACACCTTC

V: TRBV2
D: NA
size: once
J: TRBJ1-4
CDR3: CASSYQPVAGEKLFF
DNA: TGTGCCAGCAGCTACCAGCCAGTAGCGGGTGAAAAACTGTTTTTT

V: TRBV14
D: TRBD2
size: NA
J: TRBJ2-1
CDR3: CASSQVGLVLSEQFF
DNA: TGTGCCAGCAGCCAAGTGGGACTAGTACTCTCTGAGCAGTTCTTC

V: TRBV4-1
D: NA
size: few
J: TRBJ2-7
CDR3: CASSQDLASVSYEQYF
DNA: TGCGCCAGCAGCCAAGATCTGGCTAGCGTTTCCTACGAGCAGTACTTC

V: TRBV28
D: NA
size: many
J: TRBJ1-2
CDR3: CASSFGGSLSHGYTF
DNA: TGTGCCAGCAGTTTCGGAGGCAGCCTGTCCCATGGCTACACCTTC

V: TRBV5-1
D: NA
size: NA
J: TRBJ1-4
CDR3: CASSADATNEKLFF
DNA: TGCGCCAGCAGCGCGGACGCAACTAATGAAAAACTGTTTTTT

V: TRBV15
D: NA
size: once
J: TRBJ1-6
CDR3: CATSRDLRSPLHF
DNA: TGTGCCACCAGCAGAGATCTTCGGTCACCCCTCCACTTT

V: TRBV5-1
D: NA
size: NA
J: TRBJ2-3
CDR3: CASSLGLQTTDTQYF
DNA: TGCGCCAGCAGCTTGGGGCTACAGACCACAGATACGCAGTATTTT

V: TRBV4-1
D: NA
size: NA
J: TRBJ2-7
CDR3: CASSRRDDSYEQYF
DNA: TGCGCCAGCAGTCGGCGGGACGACTCCTACGAGCAGTACTTC

V: TRBV12-3/TRBV12-4
D: NA
size: NA
J: TRBJ2-3
CDR3: CASSGYLSTDTQYF
DNA: TGTGCCAGCAGCGGCTATCTTAGCACAGATACGCAGTATTTT

V: TRBV5-4
D: TRBD1
size: few
J: TRBJ2-7
CDR3: CASSTPRGLNYEQYF
DNA: TGTGCCAGCAGCACCCCCAGGGGGCTAAACTACGAGCAGTACTTC

V: TRBV6-2/TRBV6-3
D: TRBD2
size: NA
J: TRBJ2-5
CDR3: CASSYPGTSGMETQYF
DNA: TGTGCCAGCAGTTACCCAGGGACTAGCGGGATGGAGACCCAGTACTTC

V: TRBV4-1
D: NA
size: NA
J: TRBJ2-3
CDR3: CASSQSHTDTQYF
DNA: TGCGCCAGCAGCCAATCACACACAGATACGCAGTATTTT

V: TRBV6-1
D: NA
size: NA
J: TRBJ1-1
CDR3: CASRETGQNTEAFF
DNA: TGTGCCAGCAGGGAAACAGGGCAGAACACTGAAGCTTTCTTT

V: TRBV7-9
D: TRBD1
size: NA
J: TRBJ1-2
CDR3: CASSLFDRGVGYTF
DNA: TGTGCCAGCAGCTTATTCGACAGGGGAGTTGGCTACACCTTC

V: TRBV12-3/TRBV12-4
D: NA
size: NA
J: TRBJ2-1
CDR3: CASSWGAFEQFF
DNA: TGTGCCAGCAGTTGGGGGGCCTTTGAGCAGTTCTTC

V: TRBV6-2/TRBV6-3
D: NA
size: once
J: TRBJ2-3
CDR3: CASSRSPPDTQYF
DNA: TGTGCCAGCAGCCGCTCGCCTCCGGATACGCAGTATTTT

V: TRBV20-1
D: NA
size: few
J: TRBJ2-5
CDR3: CSARESTETQYF
DNA: TGCAGTGCTAGAGAGTCGACAGAGACCCAGTACTTC

V: TRBV30
D: NA
size: NA
J: TRBJ2-3
CDR3: CAWTNTDTQYF
DNA: TGTGCCTGGACCAACACAGATACGCAGTATTTT

V: TRBV21-1
D: NA
size: NA
J: TRBJ2-4
CDR3: CATTTDQAKNIQYF
DNA: TGTGCCACCACTACTGATCAGGCCAAAAACATTCAGTACTTC

V: TRBV7-2
D: NA
size: few
J: TRBJ2-3
CDR3: CASSLALSATDTQYF
DNA: TGTGCCAGCAGCTTAGCGCTCTCAGCGACAGATACGCAGTATTTT

V: TRBV20-1
D: NA
size: NA
J: TRBJ1-1
CDR3: CSASNGNTEAFF
DNA: TGCAGTGCTAGTAATGGGAACACTGAAGCTTTCTTT

V: TRBV11-2
D: TRBD2
size: NA
J: TRBJ2-5
CDR3: CASRYGTSLYF
DNA: TGTGCCAGCAGGTACGGGACTAGTCTGTACTTC

V: TRBV20-1
D: NA
size: few
J: TRBJ2-7
CDR3: CSAERRYEQYF
DNA: TGCAGTGCGGAACGTAGATACGAGCAGTACTTC

V: TRBV7-2
D: TRBD1
size: NA
J: TRBJ2-7
CDR3: CASSLGTGGVSYEQYF
DNA: TGTGCCAGCAGCCTCGGGACAGGGGGGGTTTCCTACGAGCAGTACTTC

V: TRBV15
D: NA
size: once
J: TRBJ2-5
CDR3: CATSRVVSEWETQYF
DNA: TGTGCCACCAGCAGAGTTGTCTCAGAGTGGGAGACCCAGTACTTC

V: TRBV5-5
D: NA
size: NA
J: TRBJ2-3
CDR3: CASSLPQLPGTDTQYF
DNA: TGTGCCAGCAGCTTGCCCCAGCTGCCTGGCACAGATACGCAGTATTTT

V: TRBV27
D: NA
size: NA
J: TRBJ2-7
CDR3: CASSLTYGHFEQYF
DNA: TGTGCCAGCAGTTTAACCTACGGTCATTTTGAGCAGTACTTC

V: TRBV15
D: NA
size: NA
J: TRBJ2-4
CDR3: CATSRDPVFEAKNIQYF
DNA: TGTGCCACCAGCAGAGATCCCGTTTTCGAGGCCAAAAACATTCAGTACTTC

V: TRBV2
D: NA
size: few
J: TRBJ2-2
CDR3: CASSEGPGELFF
DNA: TGTGCCAGCAGTGAAGGTCCCGGGGAGCTGTTTTTT

V: TRBV28
D: TRBD1
size: NA
J: TRBJ1-2
CDR3: CASSSQGQGYYGYTF
DNA: TGTGCCAGCAGTTCCCAAGGACAGGGATACTATGGCTACACCTTC

V: TRBV5-1
D: NA
size: NA
J: TRBJ1-1
CDR3: CASSSTSGLGTEAFF
DNA: TGCGCCAGCAGCTCTACCTCCGGTTTGGGGACTGAAGCTTTCTTT

V: TRBV25-1
D: NA
size: few
J: TRBJ2-7
CDR3: CASGAYRDTSYEQYF
DNA: TGTGCCAGCGGAGCCTACCGGGACACATCCTACGAGCAGTACTTC

V: TRBV5-6
D: TRBD2
size: NA
J: TRBJ2-7
CDR3: CASSSEREPIYEQYF
DNA: TGTGCCAGCAGCTCCGAGCGGGAGCCCATCTACGAGCAGTACTTC

V: TRBV7-2
D: NA
size: NA
J: TRBJ2-1
CDR3: CASSLGGRSSYNEQFF
DNA: TGTGCCAGCAGCTTAGGGGGCAGGAGCTCCTACAATGAGCAGTTCTTC

V: TRBV3-1
D: NA
size: NA
J: TRBJ2-1
CDR3: CASSQGAMEFF
DNA: TGTGCCAGCAGCCAAGGAGCTATGGAGTTCTTC

V: TRBV4-3
D: NA
size: NA
J: TRBJ2-7
CDR3: CASSPSRQEGSYEQYF
DNA: TGCGCCAGCAGCCCAAGTCGTCAGGAAGGATCCTACGAGCAGTACTTC

V: TRBV12-3/TRBV12-4
D: NA
size: NA
J: TRBJ2-7
CDR3: CASTTSLGGPNPYEQYF
DNA: TGTGCCAGCACTACTTCATTGGGCGGGCCCAACCCCTACGAGCAGTACTTC

V: TRBV7-9
D: NA
size: NA
J: TRBJ2-5
CDR3: CASSPRGYKQYF
DNA: TGTGCCAGCAGCCCTAGGGGGTACAAGCAGTACTTC

V: TRBV6-2/TRBV6-3
D: TRBD1
size: NA
J: TRBJ1-1
CDR3: CASSYPGQHGSTEAFF
DNA: TGTGCCAGCAGTTACCCGGGACAGCATGGGAGCACTGAAGCTTTCTTT

V: TRBV4-2
D: NA
size: NA
J: TRBJ2-1
CDR3: CASSQDYGGRFNEQFF
DNA: TGTGCCAGCAGCCAAGATTATGGTGGACGTTTCAATGAGCAGTTCTTC

V: TRBV7-9
D: NA
size: many
J: TRBJ1-2
CDR3: CASSLGGYGYTF
DNA: TGTGCCAGCAGTTTAGGGGGGTATGGCTACACCTTC

V: TRBV28
D: TRBD1
size: NA
J: TRBJ1-5
CDR3: CASSLGQAYQPQHF
DNA: TGTGCCAGCAGCCTTGGACAGGCTTATCAGCCCCAGCATTTT

V: TRBV4-2
D: NA
size: NA
J: TRBJ1-2
CDR3: CASSPRQPPNYGYTF
DNA: TGTGCCAGCAGCCCCCGACAGCCCCCTAACTATGGCTACACCTTC

V: TRBV29-1
D: NA
size: NA
J: TRBJ1-6
CDR3: CSVQQGGSSPLHF
DNA: TGCAGCGTTCAACAGGGTGGTAGTTCACCCCTCCACTTT

V: TRBV10-3
D: TRBD2
size: NA
J: TRBJ2-5
CDR3: CARGRGETQYF
DNA: TGTGCCAGGGGGAGGGGAGAGACCCAGTACTTC

V: TRBV7-9
D: NA
size: few
J: TRBJ2-1
CDR3: CASSLGGIAWEQFF
DNA: TGTGCCAGCAGCTTAGGCGGGATAGCATGGGAGCAGTTCTTC

V: TRBV6-5
D: NA
size: NA
J: TRBJ1-5
CDR3: CASSYGGAGQPQHF
DNA: TGTGCCAGCAGTTACGGGGGCGCGGGTCAGCCCCAGCATTTT

V: TRBV2
D: TRBD2
size: few
J: TRBJ2-5
CDR3: CASNERGRETQYF
DNA: TGTGCCAGCAATGAGCGGGGGCGGGAGACCCAGTACTTC

V: TRBV7-2
D: TRBD2
size: NA
J: TRBJ2-7
CDR3: CASSSFRGRGSYEQYF
DNA: TGTGCCAGCAGCTCGTTCCGCGGGAGGGGCTCCTACGAGCAGTACTTC

V: TRBV2
D: NA
size: few
J: TRBJ1-2
CDR3: CASSEGGGYTF
DNA: TGTGCCAGCAGTGAGGGGGGTGGCTACACCTTC

V: TRBV4-1
D: NA
size: NA
J: TRBJ2-3
CDR3: CASSQGRSGGATDTQYF
DNA: TGCGCCAGCAGCCAAGGACGAAGCGGAGGGGCCACAGATACGCAGTATTTT

V: TRBV7-2
D: TRBD1
size: NA
J: TRBJ2-1
CDR3: CASSLSLDRVHEQFF
DNA: TGTGCCAGCAGCTTAAGTTTGGACAGGGTCCATGAGCAGTTCTTC

V: TRBV2
D: NA
size: NA
J: TRBJ2-5
CDR3: CASSELGWTQYF
DNA: TGTGCCAGCAGTGAGTTAGGTTGGACCCAGTACTTC

V: TRBV15
D: NA
size: few
J: TRBJ2-5
CDR3: CATSRDRAGPLRTVYF
DNA: TGTGCCACCAGCAGAGATCGGGCAGGGCCGTTGCGGACAGTGTACTTC

V: TRBV20-1
D: NA
size: NA
J: TRBJ2-5
CDR3: CSARVVKTQYF
DNA: TGCAGTGCTAGAGTGGTAAAGACCCAGTACTTC

V: TRBV15
D: TRBD2
size: NA
J: TRBJ2-7
CDR3: CATSRDAPTSRYEQYF
DNA: TGTGCCACCAGCAGAGATGCGCCGACTAGCCGGTACGAGCAGTACTTC

V: TRBV3-1
D: TRBD2
size: NA
J: TRBJ2-1
CDR3: CASSQGRVTSGHNEQFF
DNA: TGTGCCAGCAGCCAAGGTCGAGTGACTAGCGGACACAATGAGCAGTTCTTC

V: TRBV5-1
D: TRBD2
size: NA
J: TRBJ2-1
CDR3: CASSGGTSGLHYNEQFF
DNA: TGCGCCAGCAGCGGCGGGACTAGCGGGCTCCACTACAATGAGCAGTTCTTC